These T cell receptor beta chains were read from a single sample in a study of lymphopenia after photon versus proton radiotherapy. Only in-frame clones appear in the TCRdb table, and some are missing; sequencing was by immunoSEQ multiplex PCR. Seen here are about 42,000 clones, over 80% observed once, and the top ten hold over 20%. The sequencing here drew on peripheral blood, taken from a patient treated with proton-based radiotherapy. These receptors all stem from a woman between 65 and 79 years old with pancreatic cancer. Both conserved end residues are part of each CDR3. A D gene is named only where the DNA matches it firmly. Size values are once, few and many counts, or a class for expanded clones, and some rows have none.

TRBJ1-5,TRBV30,TRBD1,.,CAWSVETGTQPQHF,TGTGCCTGGAGTGTCGAGACAGGGACTCAGCCCCAGCATTTT
TRBJ1-2,TRBV6-1,.,.,CASVETLNYGYTF,TGTGCCAGCGTAGAGACATTGAACTATGGCTACACCTTC
TRBJ2-4,TRBV10-2,TRBD1,.,CASSEWTGVGNDIQYF,TGCGCCAGCAGTGAGTGGACAGGGGTTGGGAATGACATTCAGTACTTC
TRBJ2-1,TRBV5-4,.,.,CASSFTGPGVEQFF,TGTGCCAGCAGCTTTACAGGACCCGGAGTAGAGCAGTTCTTC
TRBJ1-2,TRBV7-2,TRBD1,.,CASSITGGYGYTF,TGTGCCAGCAGCATCACAGGGGGCTATGGCTACACCTTC
TRBJ1-2,TRBV28,TRBD1,.,CASSDAGGASYGYTF,TGTGCCAGCAGTGATGCAGGGGGCGCAAGCTATGGCTACACCTTC
TRBJ2-1,TRBV7-3,TRBD2,.,CASSLQTSGNNEQFF,TGTGCCAGCAGCTTACAAACTAGCGGGAACAATGAGCAGTTCTTC
TRBJ2-5,TRBV5-3,TRBD1,.,CARTQWTGQETQYF,TGTGCCAGAACCCAATGGACAGGCCAAGAGACCCAGTACTTC
TRBJ2-1,TRBV19,.,.,CASSNPLAGHIHNEQFF,TGTGCCAGTAGTAACCCTCTCGCGGGACATATCCACAATGAGCAGTTCTTC
TRBJ2-1,TRBV19,TRBD2,.,CASSITGLAGGKSSYNEQFF,TGTGCCAGTAGTATTACCGGACTAGCGGGAGGAAAGAGCTCCTACAATGAGCAGTTCTTC
TRBJ1-4,TRBV11-3,TRBD1,.,CASSLTGAVEKLFF,TGTGCCAGCAGCTTGACAGGGGCGGTTGAAAAACTGTTTTTT
TRBJ1-1,TRBV19,.,.,CASRNGETNTEAFF,TGTGCCAGTAGGAATGGGGAAACAAACACTGAAGCTTTCTTT
TRBJ1-2,TRBV9,.,few,CASRGGAYGYTF,TGTGCCAGCAGGGGAGGGGCCTATGGCTACACCTTC
TRBJ1-2,TRBV9,.,once,CASSVGQGGYTF,TGTGCCAGCAGCGTAGGGCAGGGGGGCTACACCTTC
TRBJ1-2,TRBV18,TRBD1,.,CASSPQRDSIYGYTF,TGTGCCAGCTCACCTCAGCGGGACAGCATCTATGGCTACACCTTC
TRBJ2-7,TRBV6-5,TRBD1,.,CASSRDRSSYEQYF,TGTGCCAGCAGCAGGGACAGGAGCTCCTACGAGCAGTACTTC
TRBJ2-1,TRBV5-1,TRBD2,.,CASSQAGLADNEQFF,TGCGCCAGCAGTCAGGCCGGTCTAGCGGACAATGAGCAGTTCTTC
TRBJ1-5,TRBV5-5,.,medium-sized,CASSFSDSNQPQHF,TGTGCCAGCAGCTTCTCAGATAGCAATCAGCCCCAGCATTTT
TRBJ2-1,TRBV11-1,.,.,CASSLVSSYNEQFF,TGTGCCAGCAGCTTAGTAAGCTCCTACAATGAGCAGTTCTTC
TRBJ1-5,TRBV7-8,.,.,CASSRQGNQPQHF,TGTGCCAGCAGCCGACAGGGCAATCAGCCCCAGCATTTT
TRBJ2-3,TRBV7-3,.,.,CASSSPTDTQYF,TGTGCCAGCAGCTCGCCTACAGATACGCAGTATTTT
TRBJ2-7,TRBV9,TRBD2,few,CASSLAGGFYEQYF,TGTGCCAGCAGCCTAGCGGGAGGGTTCTACGAGCAGTACTTC
TRBJ1-2,TRBV11-2,TRBD1,.,CASSLNHGTADGYTF,TGTGCCAGCAGCCTAAACCACGGGACAGCGGATGGCTACACCTTC
TRBJ1-2,TRBV28,TRBD1,.,CASGAPGTEEDGYTF,TGTGCCAGCGGGGCCCCCGGGACAGAAGAAGATGGCTACACCTTC
TRBJ2-7,TRBV5-1,TRBD2,.,CASSLGLAASSYEQYF,TGCGCCAGCAGCTTGGGACTAGCGGCAAGTTCCTACGAGCAGTACTTC